This T cell receptor (beta chain) is from a study of cytomegalovirus exposure and HLA in healthy donors. Findings of the study overall: In a later analysis, specific HLA alleles were associated with approximately 16,000 TCR beta sequences at a 0.05 false discovery rate.

This CDR3 region has 15 residues. The germline V gene has CDR1 GTSNPN and CDR2 SVGIG (reference sequence). The V segment lost 2 bases and the J segment 7 bases; nucleotides outside the gene matches: 10. The PCR employed 60 Vbeta primers together with 13 Jbeta primers. Repertoires were generated with immunoSEQ multiplex PCR, while TCRdb's copy carries only in-frame clones and drops some. The data contain nearly 95,000 clones, roughly 73% of them singletons. Note on this clone: The antigen remains unidentified.

This clonotype was sampled from a woman in her forties in good health and CMV-seronegative. This chain connects TRBV30 to TRBJ1-5, with 8 bases lining up with TRBD1. What was sequenced was PBMCs. The CDR3 DNA is TGTGCCTGGAGTAAATGGACAGGGAAAGACCAGCCCCAGCATTTT. This sequence encodes CAWSKWTGKDQPQHF.